Sequencing of this T cell receptor (beta chain) was carried out in a study of tissue T cells after allogeneic stem cell transplantation. Study-wide results and caveats: Anatomically similar tissues had similar TCR repertoires within each patient. This small cohort was clinically heterogeneous, and sampling depth was a limitation. Across patients, clones rarely overlapped, yet motif clusters were shared tissue-specifically.

Sample time point: mouse harvest day 14 after allogeneic transplant. Tail vein injection delivered 10^7 T-cell-depleted bone marrow cells and 10^6 splenic CD5+ T cells. Generated by immunoSEQ multiplex PCR, the TCRdb table keeps only in-frame clones and is missing some. The sample lists approximately 8,800 clones; 37% were seen once. About this clone itself: Antigen specificity is unknown. The listed genes are named as in mouse. The CDR3 goes on 1 residue after the read ends, and that part is filled in from the germline J gene.

This CDR3 contains 14 residues. The germline CDR1 and CDR2 sequences are KGHTA and FQNQQP. The chain recombines TRBV23 with TRBJ1-5; TRBD1, the table's D call, was not compared with the DNA. Sequenced: skin. The sequence derives from a female BALB/c mouse given C57BL/6 T cells with graft-versus-host disease after an allogeneic hematopoietic cell transplant. CDR3 bases read: TGCTCCAGCAGTCCGGGACAGGGGAACCAGGCTCCGCTT. Translation: CSSSPGQGNQAPL. Given in full, the CDR3 is CSSSPGQGNQAPLF. The variable domain in full, with the rest retrieved from reference TRBV23 and TRBJ1-5, is DAAVTQKPRYLIKMKGQEAEMKCIPEKGHTAVFWYQQKQSKELKFLIYFQNQQPLDQIDMVKERFSAVCPSSSLCSLGIRTCEAEDSALYLCSSSPGQGNQAPLFGEGTRLSVL.